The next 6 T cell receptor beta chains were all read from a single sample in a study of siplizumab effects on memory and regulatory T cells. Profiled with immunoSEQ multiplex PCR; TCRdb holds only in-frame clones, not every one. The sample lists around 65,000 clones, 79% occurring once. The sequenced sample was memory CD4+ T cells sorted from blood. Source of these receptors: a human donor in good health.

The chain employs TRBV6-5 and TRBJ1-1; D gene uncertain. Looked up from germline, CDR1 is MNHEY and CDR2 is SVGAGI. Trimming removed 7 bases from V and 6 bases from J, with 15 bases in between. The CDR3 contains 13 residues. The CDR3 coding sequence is TGTGCCAGCAAACCTGAATTTGGCGCTGAAGCTTTCTTT. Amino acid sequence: CASKPEFGAEAFF.

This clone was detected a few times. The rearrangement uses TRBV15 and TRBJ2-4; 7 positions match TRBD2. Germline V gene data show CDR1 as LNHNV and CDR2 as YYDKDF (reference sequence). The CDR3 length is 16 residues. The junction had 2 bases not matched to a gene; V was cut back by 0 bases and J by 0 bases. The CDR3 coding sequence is TGTGCCACCAGCAGAGATACGGGGGGAGCCAAAAACATTCAGTACTTC. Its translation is CATSRDTGGAKNIQYF.

Here the CDR3 reads CASSPQGRGARDNEQFF. Here the CDR3 DNA reads TGTGCCAGCAGTCCCCAAGGAAGGGGAGCCAGGGACAATGAGCAGTTCTTC. The chain couples TRBV28 to TRBJ2-1; the D gene could be TRBD1 or TRBD2 (5 bases each). The CDR3 is 17 amino acids. Between the trimmed V and J ends, which lost 5 bases and 5 bases, there was a span of 22 bases. CDR1 is MDHEN and CDR2 is SYDVKM in the germline V gene.

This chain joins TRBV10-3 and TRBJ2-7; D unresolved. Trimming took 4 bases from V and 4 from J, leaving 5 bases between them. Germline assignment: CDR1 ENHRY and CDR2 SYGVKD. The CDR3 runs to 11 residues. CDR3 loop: CAISGLYEQYF. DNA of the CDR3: TGTGCCATCAGTGGCCTATACGAGCAGTACTTC.

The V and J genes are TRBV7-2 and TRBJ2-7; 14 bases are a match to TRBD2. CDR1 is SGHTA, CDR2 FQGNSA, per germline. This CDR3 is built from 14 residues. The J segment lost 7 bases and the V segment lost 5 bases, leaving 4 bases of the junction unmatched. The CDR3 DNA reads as TGTGCCAGCAGCAGAAGGACTAGCGGGGGGGAGCAGTACTTC. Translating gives CASSRRTSGGEQYF.

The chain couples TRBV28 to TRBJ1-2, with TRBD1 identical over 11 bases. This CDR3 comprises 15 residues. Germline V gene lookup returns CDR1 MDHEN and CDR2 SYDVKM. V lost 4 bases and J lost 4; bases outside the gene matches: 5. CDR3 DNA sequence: TGTGCCAGCAGTTCTCGGACAGGGGGCCGCTATGGCTACACCTTC. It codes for CASSSRTGGRYGYTF.